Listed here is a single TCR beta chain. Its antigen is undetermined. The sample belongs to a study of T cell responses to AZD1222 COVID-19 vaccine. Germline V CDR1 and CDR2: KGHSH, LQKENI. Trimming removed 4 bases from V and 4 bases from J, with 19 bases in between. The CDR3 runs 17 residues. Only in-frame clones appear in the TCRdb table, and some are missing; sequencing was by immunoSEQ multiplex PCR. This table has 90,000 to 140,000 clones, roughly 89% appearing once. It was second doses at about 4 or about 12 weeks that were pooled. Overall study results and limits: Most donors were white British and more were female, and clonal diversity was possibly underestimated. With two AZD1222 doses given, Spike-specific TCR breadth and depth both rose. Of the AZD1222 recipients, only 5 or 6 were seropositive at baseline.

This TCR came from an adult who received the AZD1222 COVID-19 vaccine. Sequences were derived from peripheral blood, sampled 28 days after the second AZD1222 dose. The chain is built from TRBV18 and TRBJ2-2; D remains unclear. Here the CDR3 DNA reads TGTGCCAGCTCACGATCCAACCAGGAAGTCACCACCGGGGAGCTGTTTTTT. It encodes CASSRSNQEVTTGELFF.